A single sample is the source of the 19 T cell receptor beta chains below, sequenced in a study of identical twins. TCRdb re-analysed the 5' RACE reads in MiXCR, keeping a single row per CDR3 protein. Of 520,000 or so distinct CDR3 sequences listed, around 20% are singletons. This sample was also put to use in a study of T cells expressing NK-cell markers.

The sequenced sample was CD4+ T cells sorted from blood. The receptor source for this set is a woman between 18 and 29 years old in good health.

V and J are TRBV12-3 or TRBV12-4 and TRBJ1-6; 7 bases agree with TRBD1. The CDR3 is 13 residues long. J was trimmed by 10 bases and V by 6 bases; bases with no gene match: 6. The DNA of the CDR3 is TGTGCCAGCAGGACCCTACAGGGGTCACCCCTCCACTTT. The encoded protein is CASRTLQGSPLHF.

This clonotype was seen ten or more times. CDR3 residues: CATSRERRGGINEQFF. The CDR3 nucleotides are TGTGCCACCAGCAGAGAGAGGCGGGGGGGGATCAATGAGCAGTTCTTC. This rearrangement joins TRBV15 to TRBJ2-1, with 9 bases that match TRBD2. With 0 bases clipped from V and 6 bases from J, the junction kept 6 bases outside the gene matches. CDR3 size: 16 residues. Germline-derived CDR1 and CDR2 are LNHNV and YYDKDF (reference sequence).

This clonotype has just one count. V gene TRBV20-1 combines with J gene TRBJ2-3; D gene uncertain. V lost 7 bases, J lost 6 bases, and 14 bases lay in between. In germline, CDR1 is DFQATT, CDR2 SNEGSKA (reference sequence). The CDR3 loop spans 12 amino acids. CDR3 coding DNA: TGCAGTGGACGGAAAATAGAGGATACGCAGTATTTT. Its translation: CSGRKIEDTQYF.

The gene calls are TRBV6-1 and TRBJ1-1, with 8 bases aligning to TRBD1. The CDR3 has 14 residues. The V gene end was trimmed by 6 bases and the J gene end by 0 bases; junction bases not matched to a gene: 3. CDR1 MNHNS and CDR2 SASEGT come from the germline V gene. The DNA for the CDR3 is TGTGCCAGCAGGCGGGACAGGATGAACACTGAAGCTTTCTTT. It is translated as CASRRDRMNTEAFF.

For the CDR3, the DNA is TGTGCCAGCAGCTTTACAGGAATATACTACGAGCAGTACTTC. It codes for CASSFTGIYYEQYF. This chain connects TRBV5-6 to TRBJ2-7; a possible D gene is TRBD1 (5 bases). This CDR3 region has 14 residues. Germline V gene data show CDR1 as SGHDT and CDR2 as YYEEEE. The germline V and J ends were trimmed by 2 bases and 3 bases, with 12 bases remaining between them. The entire variable domain, with the rest obtained from reference TRBV5-6 and TRBJ2-7, is as follows: DAGVTQSPTHLIKTRGQQVTLRCSPKSGHDTVSWYQQALGQGPQFIFQYYEEEERQRGNFPDRFSGHQFPNYSSELNVNALLLGDSALYLCASSFTGIYYEQYFGPGTRLTVT.

This clonotype turned up a few times. V is TRBV12-3 or TRBV12-4 and J is TRBJ2-1; D is ambiguous. V was cut by 2 bases and J by 7 bases, with 12 bases left in between. The CDR3 is 14 amino acids. CDR3 nucleotides: TGTGCCAGCAGTTTATCCTTTCTCCGGAATGAGCAGTTCTTC. Protein product: CASSLSFLRNEQFF.

This clonotype has just a few counts. V and J are TRBV20-1 and TRBJ2-1, with D possibly matching TRBD2 (7 bases). Germline CDR1 is DFQATT and CDR2 is SNEGSKA (reference sequence). Trimming stripped 8 bases from V and 8 bases from J, with 22 bases between. The CDR3 length is 14 residues. Here the CDR3 DNA reads TGCAGTCCAACCCGGGGGGCAACCCGGGATGAGCAGTTCTTC. Translating gives CSPTRGATRDEQFF.

The V call is TRBV3-1, the J call TRBJ2-1, with D unclear. Trimming took 3 bases from V and 5 from J, leaving 11 bases between them. The germline gives CDR1 LGHDT, CDR2 YNNKEL (reference sequence). CDR3 length: 14 amino acids. CDR3 DNA sequence: TGTGCCAGCAGCCATCTGAGGAGAGACAATGAGCAGTTCTTC. This translates into CASSHLRRDNEQFF.

The chain recombines TRBV18 with TRBJ2-3, with D perhaps TRBD1 (5 bases). Looked up from germline, CDR1 is KGHSH and CDR2 is LQKENI. The V and J ends lost 4 bases and 6 bases respectively, with 14 bases between them. The length of the CDR3 is 14 residues. In nucleotides, the CDR3 is TGTGCCAGCTCACTTCCTAGGGGTCGGGATACGCAGTATTTT. This codes for CASSLPRGRDTQYF. The full variable domain, its missing parts supplied by reference TRBV18 and TRBJ2-3, is NAGVMQNPRHLVRRRGQEARLRCSPMKGHSHVYWYRQLPEEGLKFMVYLQKENIIDESGMPKERFSAEFPKEGPSILRIQQVVRGDSAAYFCASSLPRGRDTQYFGPGTRLTVL.

J is TRBJ2-2 and V is TRBV6-2 or TRBV6-3; tentative D call: TRBD2 (6 bases). The CDR3 length is 16 residues. V gave up 10 bases and J gave up 5 bases, with 23 bases separating them. Germline CDR1 MNHEY, CDR2 SVGEGT. Written as DNA, the CDR3 is TGTGCCACTAAGATCTTATGGTCAGGAGGGACCGGGGAGCTGTTTTTT. It yields the protein CATKILWSGGTGELFF.

This clonotype has more than one count but fewer than ten. The rearrangement links TRBV5-1 to TRBJ1-1, with D possibly being TRBD1 (6 bases). Germline assignment: CDR1 SGHRS and CDR2 YFSETQ. CDR3 size: 15 residues. Trimming removed 4 bases at V and 6 bases at J, with 19 bases between. The DNA for the CDR3 is TGCGCCAGCAGCAAAACGACAGGAGGAAACGCTGAAGCTTTCTTT. This translates into CASSKTTGGNAEAFF.

This chain links TRBV24-1 with TRBJ1-1; the match to TRBD1 covers 11 bases. The germline V gene has CDR1 KGHDR and CDR2 SFDVKD. Trimming took 9 bases from V and 3 from J; bases not matched to a gene: 5. The CDR3 loop spans 14 amino acids. CDR3 sequence: CATSDRGPDTEAFF. The CDR3 region has the DNA TGTGCCACCTCGGACAGGGGGCCTGACACTGAAGCTTTCTTT.

This clonotype appeared a few times. The rearrangement links TRBV4-3 to TRBJ1-1; TRBD1 aligns across 9 bases. V was pared by 7 bases and J by 4 bases, with 7 bases of the junction left unmatched. The CDR3 runs to 14 residues. CDR1 is LGHNA and CDR2 is YSLEER in the germline V gene. The CDR3 DNA reads as TGCGCCAGCACACAAGGGGGACAGGGCACTGAAGCTTTCTTT. This gives the protein CASTQGGQGTEAFF.

This clonotype showed up just a few times. This chain links TRBV5-1 with TRBJ2-7, with D maybe TRBD2 (5 bases). Germline CDR1 and CDR2: SGHRS and YFSETQ. Trimming took 1 base from V and 2 from J, leaving 10 bases between them. The CDR3 is made up of 14 amino acids. CDR3 nucleotide sequence: TGCGCCAGCAGCTTGCCCAGCGGAACCTACGAGCAGTACTTC. Its protein product is CASSLPSGTYEQYF.

This clonotype was observed a few times. This chain connects TRBV5-1 to TRBJ2-7; perhaps TRBD1 as D (6 bases). Per the germline V gene, CDR1 is SGHRS and CDR2 is YFSETQ. V lost 1 base, J lost 6 bases, and 14 bases lay in between. The CDR3 is 14 residues long. The CDR3 is CASSLKGEPPEQYF. The CDR3 DNA is TGCGCCAGCAGCTTGAAGGGGGAGCCGCCCGAGCAGTACTTC.

This clonotype was counted a few times. This chain connects TRBV5-1 to TRBJ1-1, with TRBD1 matching 7 bases. The germline V gene encodes CDR1 SGHRS and CDR2 YFSETQ. With 3 bases clipped from V and 6 bases from J, the junction kept 14 bases outside the gene matches. This CDR3 is built from 16 residues. The CDR3 spells CASSSGSGTASAEAFF. The CDR3 nucleotides read TGCGCCAGCAGCTCAGGATCCGGGACAGCTTCGGCTGAAGCTTTCTTT.

The genes are TRBV20-1 and TRBJ2-7, with TRBD2 matching 13 bases. The germline CDR1 and CDR2 sequences are DFQATT and SNEGSKA (reference sequence). There are 17 residues in the CDR3. V lost 3 bases to trimming and J lost 3 bases; unmatched junction nucleotides: 11. The CDR3 coding sequence is TGCAGTGCTAGTAGGACTAGCGGGAGCGGTGGGGGCTACGAGCAGTACTTC. Its protein is CSASRTSGSGGGYEQYF.

This clonotype was seen many times. The chain employs TRBV12-3 or TRBV12-4 and TRBJ2-2; D remains ambiguous. V dropped 9 bases and J dropped 0 bases, with 5 bases sitting between them. The CDR3 consists of 12 residues. As DNA, the CDR3 is TGTGCCAGTTGGGCGAACACCGGGGAGCTGTTTTTT. Protein sequence: CASWANTGELFF.

V is TRBV30 and J is TRBJ1-1, with D uncertain. The V end was cut by 2 bases, the J end by 8 bases, with 18 bases between. The CDR3 is 14 amino acids. Germline CDR1 GTSNPN, CDR2 SVGIG (reference sequence). The chain's CDR3 is CAWSPSFSFPEAFF. The CDR3 region has the DNA TGTGCCTGGAGTCCTTCGTTCAGCTTCCCCGAAGCTTTCTTT.